This entry lists 29 T cell receptor beta chains sequenced from one sample in a study of preoperative IRX-2 immunotherapy in early breast cancer. Treatment in this sample: preoperative locoregional IRX-2 cytokine immunotherapy. The protocol was immunoSEQ multiplex PCR, while the TCRdb copy is restricted to in-frame clones and leaves out a portion. The table has 35,000 to 45,000 clones, approximately 85% seen once. This material consisted of lymph node tissue, taken after IRX-2 immunotherapy. These receptors originate from a human donor with breast cancer.

This clone was counted once. V and J are TRBV1 and TRBJ1-2. TRBV1 represents a pseudogene. This CDR3 comprises 17 residues. Written as DNA, the CDR3 is TGCGCCAGCAGCCAAGGCGATCGAGGGGTGTTAGAGGGAGGCTACACCTTC. Amino acids: CASSQGDRGVLEGGYTF.

This sequence joins TRBV19 and TRBJ2-1; D gene unclear. Germline V gene sequence: CDR1 LNHDA, CDR2 SQIVND (reference sequence). V was pared by 6 bases and J by 1 base, with 13 bases between. The CDR3 runs 15 residues. The CDR3 loop is CASSLGWASYNEQFF. The DNA of the CDR3 is TGTGCCAGTAGCCTCGGTTGGGCTTCCTACAATGAGCAGTTCTTC.

This rearrangement joins TRBV7-1 to TRBJ2-7, with D possibly being TRBD1 (5 bases). TRBV7-1 has ORF status, its function being uncertain. The CDR3 has 14 residues. Trimming left V 4 bases short and J 2 bases short, with 12 bases between. CDR3 sequence (DNA): TGTGCCAGCAGCTTTAGGACATTCCCCTACGAGCAGTACTTC. Translation: CASSFRTFPYEQYF.

The V gene is TRBV6-8, the J gene TRBJ1-3; D remains ambiguous. V was pared by 0 bases and J by 0 bases, with 9 bases between. CDR1 and CDR2 from the germline V gene are MNHGY and SAAAGT. This CDR3 comprises 16 residues. In nucleotides, the CDR3 is TGTGCCAGCAGTTACTCGGGTGCCAGCTCTGGAAACACCATATATTTT. This codes for CASSYSGASSGNTIYF.

The rearrangement uses TRBV6-8 and TRBJ2-3; 8 nucleotides agree with TRBD2. The CDR3 spans 15 residues. J gave up 2 bases and V 8 bases, and 9 bases lay outside the gene matches. Germline CDR1 MNHGY, CDR2 SAAAGT. This chain's CDR3 is CASYNPGGPTDTQYF. Written as DNA, the CDR3 is TGTGCCAGCTACAATCCGGGGGGGCCCACAGATACGCAGTATTTT.

The J gene is TRBJ1-5, the V gene TRBV30; TRBD1 is a possible D gene (6 bases). CDR1 GTSNPN and CDR2 SVGIG come from the germline V gene (reference sequence). V was pared by 2 bases and J by 5 bases, with 10 bases between. The CDR3 covers 13 residues. CDR3 sequence: CAWSTGPYQPQHF. The CDR3, as DNA: TGTGCCTGGAGTACAGGGCCCTATCAGCCCCAGCATTTT.

The J gene is TRBJ2-3, the V gene TRBV12-5; tentatively, D is TRBD1 or TRBD2 (5 bases each). CDR3 length equals 17 residues. The germline V gene has CDR1 LGHNT and CDR2 FRNRAP. V dropped 0 bases and J dropped 1 base, with 14 bases sitting between them. The CDR3 region has the DNA TGTGCTAGTGGTTTGGTACCCCGGCAGGGAGGCACAGATACGCAGTATTTT. It is translated as CASGLVPRQGGTDTQYF. The variable domain in full, with the rest retrieved from reference TRBV12-5 and TRBJ2-3, is DARVTQTPRHKVTEMGQEVTMRCQPILGHNTVFWYRQTMMQGLELLAYFRNRAPLDDSGMPKDRFSAEMPDATLATLKIQPSEPRDSAVYFCASGLVPRQGGTDTQYFGPGTRLTVL.

The chain links TRBV6-8 to TRBJ1-5; D unclear. V gave up 5 bases and J gave up 4 bases, with 12 bases separating them. Germline V lookup: CDR1 MNHGY, CDR2 SAAAGT. This CDR3 contains 14 residues. CDR3 residues: CASSEGAPNQPQHF. Here the CDR3 DNA reads TGTGCCAGCAGTGAGGGTGCCCCGAATCAGCCCCAGCATTTT.

CDR3 sequence reads: CASSIESRQPQHF. In DNA, the CDR3 is TGTGCCAGTAGTATAGAGTCCCGTCAGCCCCAGCATTTT. The J gene is TRBJ1-5, the V gene TRBV19; D unresolved. CDR3 length: 13 amino acids. The germline CDR1 and CDR2 sequences are LNHDA and SQIVND (reference sequence). V lost 0 bases, J lost 6 bases, and 6 bases lay in between.

This rearrangement joins TRBV6-8 to TRBJ1-3; D gene ambiguous. This CDR3 is 17 amino acids long. Per germline, CDR1 MNHGY and CDR2 SAAAGT. Trimming cost V 1 base and J 3 bases, with 16 bases left between them. The CDR3 loop reads CASSYLDVGALGNTIYF. CDR3 DNA sequence: TGTGCCAGCAGTTACTTGGACGTTGGAGCACTTGGAAACACCATATATTTT.

The chain combines TRBV28 with TRBJ1-1; D ambiguous. This CDR3 has 13 amino acids. CDR1 MDHEN and CDR2 SYDVKM come from the germline V gene. V was cut by 4 bases and J by 1 base, with 7 bases left in between. As DNA, the CDR3 is TGTGCCAGCAGTTGGTACGGGAACACTGAAGCTTTCTTT. This sequence encodes CASSWYGNTEAFF.

The rearrangement joins TRBV6-7 to TRBJ1-3, with D uncertain. TRBV6-7 is an ORF, with its function uncertain. Trimming removed 7 bases at V and 3 bases at J, with 16 bases between. CDR3 length equals 15 residues. The DNA for the CDR3 is TGTGCCAGCAATTCCAGGACCGAATATGGAAACACCATATATTTT. Translating gives CASNSRTEYGNTIYF.

This clone was detected only once. The chain links TRBV6-8 to TRBJ2-1, with D possibly TRBD1 on 6 matching bases. Deletions cut 10 bases from V and 5 bases from J, with 18 bases between. The CDR3 extends over 14 amino acids. Germline CDR1 and CDR2: MNHGY and SAAAGT. In DNA form, the CDR3 reads TGTGCCATCAGAACAGGGTCGGAGAACAATGAGCAGTTCTTC. Translating it yields CAIRTGSENNEQFF.

The chain employs TRBV28 and TRBJ1-1, with TRBD1 as a possible D gene (5 bases). The CDR3 is 19 amino acids. In germline, CDR1 is MDHEN, CDR2 SYDVKM. Trimming removed 5 bases from V and 4 bases from J, with 29 bases in between. The CDR3 spells CASSQIFVSGQGGFTEAFF. The DNA for the CDR3 is TGTGCCAGCAGTCAAATCTTCGTGTCGGGGCAGGGCGGGTTCACTGAAGCTTTCTTT.

The V and J genes are TRBV11-3 and TRBJ2-5, with D perhaps matching TRBD2 (5 bases). V gave up 0 bases and J gave up 13 bases, with 18 bases separating them. The CDR3 is 14 amino acids. The germline gives CDR1 SGHNT, CDR2 YENEEA. CDR3 amino acids: CASSLESRQRWLYF. The CDR3 bases are TGTGCCAGCAGCTTAGAAAGTCGTCAGCGGTGGTTGTACTTC.

Comments on this clone: The junction shows a germline mismatch at one end, possibly a read error. The J gene is TRBJ2-1, the V gene TRBV6-8, with 10 positions matching TRBD1. There are 13 residues in the CDR3. CDR1 is MNHGY, CDR2 SAAAGT, per germline. The CDR3 DNA reads as TGTGCCATCAGTGGGGGACAGGGGAGTGAGCAGTTCTTC. Protein: CAISGGQGSEQFF.

This clone was seen just once. This chain uses TRBV5-1 with TRBJ2-1; 7 positions agree with TRBD1. This CDR3 region has 15 residues. The V segment lost 4 bases and the J segment 3 bases; nucleotides outside the gene matches: 7. The germline V gene has CDR1 SGHRS and CDR2 YFSETQ. The CDR3 DNA follows: TGCGCCAGCAGCACCGCCGGGACAGTCTACAATGAGCAGTTCTTC. Its protein product is CASSTAGTVYNEQFF. The full variable domain, with the rest looked up from reference TRBV5-1 and TRBJ2-1, is KAGVTQTPRYLIKTRGQQVTLSCSPISGHRSVSWYQQTPGQGLQFLFEYFSETQRNKGNFPGRFSGRQFSNSRSEMNVSTLELGDSALYLCASSTAGTVYNEQFFGPGTRLTVL.

DNA of the CDR3: TGTGCCAGCAGCTTAGGAGGGGGTGGGGAGACCCAGTACTTC. It specifies CASSLGGGGETQYF. V and J are TRBV7-4 and TRBJ2-5; TRBD1 might be the D (6 bases). Germline CDR1 is SGHVT and CDR2 is SQSDAQ. The CDR3 spans 14 residues. Trimming stripped 1 base from V and 5 bases from J, with 11 bases between.

The chain uses TRBV11-3 and TRBJ1-2; TRBD1 matches 7 bases. The CDR3 has 15 amino acids. Germline V CDR1 and CDR2: SGHNT, YENEEA. V was pared by 5 bases and J by 4 bases, with 10 bases of the junction left unmatched. CDR3 loop: CASSPPDRVFYGYTF. The DNA for the CDR3 is TGTGCCAGCAGCCCACCTGACAGGGTCTTCTATGGCTACACCTTC.

The CDR3: CASSFPGASDTQYF. The CDR3 bases are TGTGCCAGCAGCTTTCCGGGGGCCTCAGATACGCAGTATTTT. This chain joins TRBV11-3 and TRBJ2-3, with D perhaps matching TRBD1 or TRBD2 (6 bases each). The V end was cut by 3 bases, the J end by 4 bases, with 11 bases between. Per germline, CDR1 SGHNT and CDR2 YENEEA. The CDR3 has 14 residues.

The J gene is TRBJ2-1, the V gene TRBV5-1; 11 nucleotides align to TRBD1. The CDR3 length is 14 residues. Per germline, CDR1 SGHRS and CDR2 YFSETQ. J was trimmed by 10 bases and V by 3 bases; bases with no gene match: 6. CDR3 DNA: TGCGCCAGCAGCTCCGGGACAGGGGGTCGCGAGCAGTTCTTC. Protein: CASSSGTGGREQFF.

V is TRBV1 and J is TRBJ2-2; the D segment call TRBD1 is taken from the table without a DNA check. TRBV1 is a listed pseudogene. This CDR3 is 17 amino acids long. The CDR3 nucleotides read TGCGCCAGCAGCCAAGAGTATGAGGACAGGTACACCGGGGAGCTGTTTTTT. This encodes CASSQEYEDRYTGELFF.

CDR3 nucleotide sequence: TGTGCCATCAATAATCCGGGACAGGGGACAACTAACTATGGCTACACCTTC. This codes for CAINNPGQGTTNYGYTF. The J gene is TRBJ1-2, the V gene TRBV6-8; 10 bases match TRBD1. Looked up from germline, CDR1 is MNHGY and CDR2 is SAAAGT. The V gene end was trimmed by 10 bases and the J gene end by 0 bases; junction bases not matched to a gene: 14. This CDR3 has 17 residues.

In this sample, this clone turned up once. This chain uses TRBV28 with TRBJ1-6, with no clear D. Germline CDR1 reads MDHEN; CDR2 reads SYDVKM. Trimming cost V 3 bases and J 13 bases, with 10 bases left between them. This CDR3 is 12 amino acids long. This CDR3 reads CASSFRPLPLHF. The DNA for the CDR3 is TGTGCCAGCAGTTTCCGTCCCCTTCCCCTCCACTTT.

The chain recombines TRBV30 with TRBJ1-6; no clear D. Trimming shortened V by 2 bases and J by 8 bases, and 4 bases separated the two germline ends. CDR1 is GTSNPN and CDR2 is SVGIG in the germline V gene (reference sequence). This CDR3 has 11 amino acids. The CDR3 sequence is CAWSRDSPLHF. For the CDR3, the DNA is TGTGCCTGGAGTAGGGATTCACCCCTCCACTTT. Combining the CDR3 with reference TRBV30 and TRBJ1-6 gives the whole variable domain SQTIHQWPATLVQPVGSPLSLECTVEGTSNPNLYWYRQAAGRGLQLLFYSVGIGQISSEVPQNLSASRPQDRQFILSSKKLLLSDSGFYLCAWSRDSPLHFGNGTRLTVT.

CDR3 residues: CASSLGAEGYGYTF. The CDR3 DNA sequence: TGCGCCAGCAGCTTGGGCGCTGAGGGCTATGGCTACACCTTC. This chain joins TRBV5-1 and TRBJ1-2; D not certain. The V gene's germline CDR1 is SGHRS and CDR2 YFSETQ. V lost 0 bases and J 4 bases, leaving 10 bases between the germline ends. The CDR3 consists of 14 residues.

The chain combines TRBV6-8 with TRBJ1-1; TRBD1 aligns across 7 bases. V trimming: 7 bases; J trimming: 6 bases; junction bases outside the gene matches: 14. Germline assignment: CDR1 MNHGY and CDR2 SAAAGT. The CDR3 totals 15 residues. In nucleotides, the CDR3 is TGTGCCAGCAAATACCTAGGGGGCGAGATCTCTGAAGCTTTCTTT. Protein product: CASKYLGGEISEAFF.

The J gene is TRBJ2-3, the V gene TRBV28, with D possibly matching TRBD2 (7 bases). The CDR3 spans 14 residues. Germline V CDR1 and CDR2: MDHEN, SYDVKM. Trimming removed 5 bases from V and 5 bases from J, with 14 bases in between. The DNA for the CDR3 is TGTGCCAGCAGTCGGGGGGCGGGTGTAGATACGCAGTATTTT. Amino acids: CASSRGAGVDTQYF.

The V call is TRBV6-8, the J call TRBJ1-6; D may be TRBD1 (6 bases). The CDR3 has 15 residues. In germline, CDR1 is MNHGY, CDR2 SAAAGT. V lost 5 bases and J 1 base, leaving 9 bases between the germline ends. The DNA of the CDR3 is TGTGCCAGCAGTGGGGGGGCGTCCTATAATTCACCCCTCCACTTT. It specifies CASSGGASYNSPLHF.